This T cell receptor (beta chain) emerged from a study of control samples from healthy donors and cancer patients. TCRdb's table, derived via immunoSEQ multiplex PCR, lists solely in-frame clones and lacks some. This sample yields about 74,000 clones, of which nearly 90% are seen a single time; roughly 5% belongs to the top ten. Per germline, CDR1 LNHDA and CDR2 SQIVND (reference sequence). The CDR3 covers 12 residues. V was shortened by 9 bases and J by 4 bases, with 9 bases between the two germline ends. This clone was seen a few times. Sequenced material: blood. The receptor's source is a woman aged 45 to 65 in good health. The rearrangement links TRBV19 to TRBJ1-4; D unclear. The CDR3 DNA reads TGTGCCAGCCGGGATGGTAATGAAAAACTGTTTTTT. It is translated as CASRDGNEKLFF.